This T cell receptor beta chain emerged from a study of cytomegalovirus exposure and HLA in healthy donors. On this clone: Antigen unknown.

General study points: A later analysis found common viral pathogens apparently linked to several of the most significant clusters. Presence/absence analyses took donor sequencing depth as roughly uniform. With further analysis later on, most CMV-associated TCR beta chains appeared HLA-restricted. It was likely that a cluster of highly shared sequence variants was a sequencing artifact.

Germline trimming cut 5 bases from V and 0 bases from J; bases unmatched to any gene: 8. The germline gives CDR1 LNHDA, CDR2 SQIVND (reference sequence). This CDR3 contains 16 residues. The PCR had 60 Vbeta and 13 Jbeta primers. Using immunoSEQ multiplex PCR, the repertoire was profiled, and TCRdb retains in-frame clones only, with some absent. The data show 70,000 to 95,000 clones, with around 77% seen just once and 3.3% held by the top ten. The specimen sequenced was PBMCs. J is TRBJ2-3 and V is TRBV19; 7 positions agree with TRBD2. The clonotype originates from a man in his forties or fifties in good health and CMV-seronegative. The CDR3 DNA follows: TGTGCCAGTAGTGAGACTAGCCTGAGGAGCACAGATACGCAGTATTTT. It yields the protein CASSETSLRSTDTQYF.